This entry describes one T cell receptor (beta chain). Germline CDR1 is MNHEY and CDR2 is SVGEGT. The CDR3 has 13 residues. The V gene lost 0 bases and the J gene lost 5 bases, with 8 bases spanning the gap. Indicated time point: before trial treatment. Eligibility criteria specified advanced solid malignancies devoid of tumor-infiltrating lymphocytes. This record comes from a study of low-dose radiotherapy and immunotherapy resistance in tumors. First-strand cDNA used TRAV- and TRBV-specific primers, covering alpha and beta chains. Both a constant-region primer and a V-primer adapter served to amplify TCRs across 20 to 25 PCR cycles. From the reads, TCRdb called clonotypes with MiXCR, one entry per CDR3 protein. The data contain about 60,000 distinct CDR3 sequences, 20% to 25% of them singletons.

The chain carries TRBV6-2 or TRBV6-3 and TRBJ2-7; D call uncertain. Sequenced here: PBMCs, sampled before treatment. The clonotype comes from a male donor with prostate cancer. This chain's CDR3 is CASSYSNQDEQYF. As DNA, the CDR3 is TGTGCCAGCAGTTACTCGAATCAGGACGAGCAGTACTTC.